This T cell receptor (beta chain) was recovered during a study of T-cell memory formation after mild COVID-19. TCRdb re-called the 5' RACE reads with MiXCR, one entry per CDR3 protein. The sample lists around 420,000 distinct CDR3 sequences; more than 20% were seen once. The TCR was taken from an adult woman who had mild COVID-19 (a few samples of this study predate the infection). Cell type and time point are not known. The sequenced sample was PBMCs or a T cell subset sorted from them (not recorded which).

The CDR3 loop is CASSVAARTLHF. CDR3 nucleotides: TGTGCCAGCAGCGTGGCCGCGAGGACCCTCCACTTT. The chain couples TRBV7-8 to TRBJ1-6; D ambiguous. V lost 5 bases and J lost 14, with 13 bases in between. The CDR3 is 12 residues long. Per the germline V gene, CDR1 is SGHVS and CDR2 is FQNEAQ. Supplemented by reference TRBV7-8 and TRBJ1-6, the full variable domain reads GAGVSQSPRYKVAKRGQDVALRCDPISGHVSLFWYQQALGQGPEFLTYFQNEAQLDKSGLPSDRFFAERPEGSVSTLKIQRTQQEDSAVYLCASSVAARTLHFGNGTRLTVT.